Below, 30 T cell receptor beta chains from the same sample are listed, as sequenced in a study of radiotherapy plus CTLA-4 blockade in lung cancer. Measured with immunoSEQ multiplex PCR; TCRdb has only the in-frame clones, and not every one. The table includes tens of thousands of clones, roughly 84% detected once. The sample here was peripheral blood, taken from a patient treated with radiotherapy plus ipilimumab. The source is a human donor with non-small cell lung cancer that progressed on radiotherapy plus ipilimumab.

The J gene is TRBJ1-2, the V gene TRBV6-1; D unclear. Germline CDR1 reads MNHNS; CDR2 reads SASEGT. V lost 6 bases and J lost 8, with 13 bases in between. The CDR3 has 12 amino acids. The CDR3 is CASSQGLRGYTF. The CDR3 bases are TGTGCCAGCAGCCAAGGACTCCGCGGCTACACCTTC.

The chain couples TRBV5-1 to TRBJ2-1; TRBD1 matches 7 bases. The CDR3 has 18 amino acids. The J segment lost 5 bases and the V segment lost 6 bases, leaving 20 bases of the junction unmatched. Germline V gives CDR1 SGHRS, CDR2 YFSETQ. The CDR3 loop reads CASTITGEFSINNNEQFF. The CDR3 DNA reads TGCGCCAGCACCATCACAGGGGAGTTCTCGATTAATAACAATGAGCAGTTCTTC. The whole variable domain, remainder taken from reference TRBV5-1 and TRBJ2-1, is KAGVTQTPRYLIKTRGQQVTLSCSPISGHRSVSWYQQTPGQGLQFLFEYFSETQRNKGNFPGRFSGRQFSNSRSEMNVSTLELGDSALYLCASTITGEFSINNNEQFFGPGTRLTVL.

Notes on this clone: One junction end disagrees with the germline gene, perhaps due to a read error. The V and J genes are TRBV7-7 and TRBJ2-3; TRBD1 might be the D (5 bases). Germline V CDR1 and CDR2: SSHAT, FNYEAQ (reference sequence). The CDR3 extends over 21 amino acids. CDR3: CASSSPRRQPTDRAYTDTQYF. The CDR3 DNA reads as TGTGCTAGCAGCTCCCCCCGCAGACAACCGACAGACAGAGCATACACAGATACGCAGTATTTT.

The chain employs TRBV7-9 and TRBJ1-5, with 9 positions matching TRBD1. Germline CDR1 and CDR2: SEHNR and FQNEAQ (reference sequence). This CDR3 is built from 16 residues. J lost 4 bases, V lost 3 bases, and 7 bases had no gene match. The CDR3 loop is CASSFDGTGNNQPQHF. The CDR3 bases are TGTGCCAGCAGCTTTGATGGGACAGGGAATAATCAGCCCCAGCATTTT.

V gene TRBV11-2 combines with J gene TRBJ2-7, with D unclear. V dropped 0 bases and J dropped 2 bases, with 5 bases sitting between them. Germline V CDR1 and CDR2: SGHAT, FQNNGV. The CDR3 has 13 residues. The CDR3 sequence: CASSLEGTYEQYF. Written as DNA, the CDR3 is TGTGCCAGCAGCTTAGAGGGGACCTACGAGCAGTACTTC.

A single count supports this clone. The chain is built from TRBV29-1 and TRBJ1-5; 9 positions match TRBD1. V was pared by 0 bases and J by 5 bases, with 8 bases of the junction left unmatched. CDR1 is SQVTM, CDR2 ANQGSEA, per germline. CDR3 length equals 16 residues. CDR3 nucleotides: TGCAGCGTTGAAGATTGGACAGGGGAGGTCGATCAGCCCCAGCATTTT. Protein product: CSVEDWTGEVDQPQHF.

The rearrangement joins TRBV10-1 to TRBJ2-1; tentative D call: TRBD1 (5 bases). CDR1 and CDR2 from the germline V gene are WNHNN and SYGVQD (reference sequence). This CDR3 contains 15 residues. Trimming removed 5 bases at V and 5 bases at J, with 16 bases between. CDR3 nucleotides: TGCGCCAGCAGTACTGGACAACCTGGGAACAATGAGCAGTTCTTC. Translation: CASSTGQPGNNEQFF.

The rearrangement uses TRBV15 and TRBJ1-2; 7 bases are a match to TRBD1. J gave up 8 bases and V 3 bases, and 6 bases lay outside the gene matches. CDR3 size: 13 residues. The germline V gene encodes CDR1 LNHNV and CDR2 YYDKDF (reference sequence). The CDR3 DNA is TGTGCCACCAGCAGGCGGGACAGAGACGGCTACACCTTC. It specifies CATSRRDRDGYTF.

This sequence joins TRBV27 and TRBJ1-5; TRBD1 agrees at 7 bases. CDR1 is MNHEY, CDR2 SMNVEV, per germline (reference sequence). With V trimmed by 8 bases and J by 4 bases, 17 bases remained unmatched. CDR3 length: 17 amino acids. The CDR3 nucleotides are TGTGCCAGCCCACACCGGCGGGAGGGGGCGACGAATCAGCCCCAGCATTTT. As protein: CASPHRREGATNQPQHF.

The CDR3 protein is CASTRPGTGYDYGYTF. Here the CDR3 DNA reads TGTGCCAGCACTCGGCCGGGGACAGGGTATGACTATGGCTACACCTTC. The V gene is TRBV28, the J gene TRBJ1-2; 9 bases match TRBD1. From germline, CDR1 is MDHEN and CDR2 SYDVKM. The CDR3 extends over 16 amino acids. V lost 7 bases to trimming and J lost 3 bases; unmatched junction nucleotides: 12.

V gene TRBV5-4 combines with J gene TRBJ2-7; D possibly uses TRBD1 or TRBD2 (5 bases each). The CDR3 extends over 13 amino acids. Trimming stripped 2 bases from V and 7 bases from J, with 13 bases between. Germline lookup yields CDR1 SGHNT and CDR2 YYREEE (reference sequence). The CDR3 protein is CASSFGGSGEQYF. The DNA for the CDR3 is TGTGCCAGCAGCTTTGGGGGATCTGGTGAGCAGTACTTC.

This chain's CDR3 is CASRRYATNEKLFF. CDR3 nucleotide sequence: TGTGCCAGCAGACGCTACGCAACTAATGAAAAACTGTTTTTT. The chain combines TRBV2 with TRBJ1-4; no clear D gene. Between the trimmed V and J ends, which lost 6 bases and 0 bases, there was a span of 8 bases. Germline lookup yields CDR1 SNHLY and CDR2 FYNNEI. The CDR3 is 14 amino acids.

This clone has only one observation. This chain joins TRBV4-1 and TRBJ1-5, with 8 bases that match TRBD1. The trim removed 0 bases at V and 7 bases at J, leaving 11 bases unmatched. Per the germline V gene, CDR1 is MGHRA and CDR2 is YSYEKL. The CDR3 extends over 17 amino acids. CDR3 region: CASSQDFGQGLGQPQHF. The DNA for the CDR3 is TGCGCCAGCAGCCAAGATTTCGGACAGGGACTCGGGCAGCCCCAGCATTTT.

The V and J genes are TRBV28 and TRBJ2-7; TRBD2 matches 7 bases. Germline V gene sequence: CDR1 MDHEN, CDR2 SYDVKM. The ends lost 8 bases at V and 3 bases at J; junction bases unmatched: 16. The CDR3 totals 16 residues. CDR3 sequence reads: CASWRAPLAGDYEQYF. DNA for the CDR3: TGTGCCAGCTGGCGGGCCCCACTGGCGGGAGACTACGAGCAGTACTTC.

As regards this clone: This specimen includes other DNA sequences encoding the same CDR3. CDR3 protein: CASSVLDGTDTQYF. In DNA, the CDR3 is TGTGCCAGCAGCGTATTAGACGGCACAGATACGCAGTATTTT. The rearrangement joins TRBV9 to TRBJ2-3; D ambiguous. Trimming shortened V by 1 base and J by 1 base, and 7 bases separated the two germline ends. CDR1 SGDLS and CDR2 YYNGEE come from the germline V gene. The CDR3 is 14 residues long.

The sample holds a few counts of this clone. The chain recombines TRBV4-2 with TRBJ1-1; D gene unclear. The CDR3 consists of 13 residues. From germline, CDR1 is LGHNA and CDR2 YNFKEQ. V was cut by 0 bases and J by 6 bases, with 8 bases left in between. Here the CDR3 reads CASSQENQAEAFF. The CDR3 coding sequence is TGTGCCAGCAGCCAAGAGAACCAGGCTGAAGCTTTCTTT.

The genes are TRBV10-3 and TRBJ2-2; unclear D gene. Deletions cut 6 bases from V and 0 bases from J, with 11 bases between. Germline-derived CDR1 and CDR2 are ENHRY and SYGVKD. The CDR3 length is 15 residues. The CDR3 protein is CAIRQTIANTGELFF. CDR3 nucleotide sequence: TGTGCCATCAGACAGACAATCGCGAACACCGGGGAGCTGTTTTTT.

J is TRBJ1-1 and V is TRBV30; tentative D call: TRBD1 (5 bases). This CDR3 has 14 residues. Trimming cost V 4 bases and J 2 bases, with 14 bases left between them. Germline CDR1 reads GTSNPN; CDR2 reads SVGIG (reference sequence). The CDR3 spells CAWTPRTPNTEAFF. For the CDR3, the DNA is TGTGCCTGGACTCCCAGGACACCTAACACTGAAGCTTTCTTT. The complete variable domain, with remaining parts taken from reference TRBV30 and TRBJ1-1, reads SQTIHQWPATLVQPVGSPLSLECTVEGTSNPNLYWYRQAAGRGLQLLFYSVGIGQISSEVPQNLSASRPQDRQFILSSKKLLLSDSGFYLCAWTPRTPNTEAFFGQGTRLTVV.

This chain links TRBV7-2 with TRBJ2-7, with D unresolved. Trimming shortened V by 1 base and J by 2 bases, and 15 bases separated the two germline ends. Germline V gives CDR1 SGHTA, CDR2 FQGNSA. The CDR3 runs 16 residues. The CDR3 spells CASSLVPLGFTYEQYF. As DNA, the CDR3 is TGTGCCAGCAGCTTAGTCCCCCTGGGGTTTACCTACGAGCAGTACTTC.

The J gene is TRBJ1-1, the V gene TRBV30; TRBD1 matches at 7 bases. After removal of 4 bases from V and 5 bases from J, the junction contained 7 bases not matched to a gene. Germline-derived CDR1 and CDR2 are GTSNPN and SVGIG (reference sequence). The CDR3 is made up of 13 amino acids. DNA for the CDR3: TGTGCCTGGATCGTGACAGGGAAAACTGAAGCTTTCTTT. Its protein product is CAWIVTGKTEAFF.

The CDR3 loop reads CASSLSPGLATYEQYV. The CDR3 DNA reads TGTGCCAGCAGTTTAAGCCCGGGACTAGCGACCTACGAGCAGTACGTC. The genes are TRBV27 and TRBJ2-7, with 10 bases identical to TRBD2. Germline trimming cut 2 bases from V and 2 bases from J; bases unmatched to any gene: 6. Germline V gives CDR1 MNHEY, CDR2 SMNVEV (reference sequence). The CDR3 is 16 residues long.

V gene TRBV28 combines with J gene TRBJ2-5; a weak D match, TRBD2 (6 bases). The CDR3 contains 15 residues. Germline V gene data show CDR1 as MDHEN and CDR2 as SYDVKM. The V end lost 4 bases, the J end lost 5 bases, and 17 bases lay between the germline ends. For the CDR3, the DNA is TGTGCCAGCAGTTCCCCGGCGCGGGACTCTGAGACCCAGTACTTC. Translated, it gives CASSSPARDSETQYF.

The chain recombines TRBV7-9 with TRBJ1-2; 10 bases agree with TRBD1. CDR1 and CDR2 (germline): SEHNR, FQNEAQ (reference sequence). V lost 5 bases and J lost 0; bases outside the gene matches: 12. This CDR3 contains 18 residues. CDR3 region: CASSLLESDRGANYGYTF. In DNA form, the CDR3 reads TGTGCCAGCAGCCTTCTTGAATCGGACAGGGGGGCTAACTATGGCTACACCTTC.

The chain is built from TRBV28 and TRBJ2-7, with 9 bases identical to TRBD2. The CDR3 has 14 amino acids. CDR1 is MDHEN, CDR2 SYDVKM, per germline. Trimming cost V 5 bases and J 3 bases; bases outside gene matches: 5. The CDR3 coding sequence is TGTGCCAGCAGTCCTAGCGGGACCAACTACGAGCAGTACGTC. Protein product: CASSPSGTNYEQYV.

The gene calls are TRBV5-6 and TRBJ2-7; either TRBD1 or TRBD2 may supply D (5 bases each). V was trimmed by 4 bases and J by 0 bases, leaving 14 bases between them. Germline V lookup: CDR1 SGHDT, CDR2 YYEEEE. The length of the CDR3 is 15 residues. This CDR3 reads CASSEGTFSSYEQYF. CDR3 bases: TGTGCCAGCAGCGAGGGGACGTTCAGCTCCTACGAGCAGTACTTC.

CDR3 DNA sequence: TGTGCCAGCAGCGACGGACTAGCGGACGAGCAGTACGTC. It specifies CASSDGLADEQYV. The chain employs TRBV5-4 and TRBJ2-7; 10 bases are shared with TRBD2. Germline-derived CDR1 and CDR2 are SGHNT and YYREEE (reference sequence). Trimming took 4 bases from V and 5 from J; bases not matched to a gene: 3. This CDR3 comprises 13 residues.

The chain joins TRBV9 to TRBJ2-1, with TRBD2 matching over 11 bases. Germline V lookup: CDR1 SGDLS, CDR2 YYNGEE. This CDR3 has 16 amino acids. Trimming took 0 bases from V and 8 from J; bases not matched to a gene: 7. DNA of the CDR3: TGTGCCAGCAGCGTAGGTGGAACTAGCGGGAGCCATGAGCAGTTCTTC. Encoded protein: CASSVGGTSGSHEQFF.

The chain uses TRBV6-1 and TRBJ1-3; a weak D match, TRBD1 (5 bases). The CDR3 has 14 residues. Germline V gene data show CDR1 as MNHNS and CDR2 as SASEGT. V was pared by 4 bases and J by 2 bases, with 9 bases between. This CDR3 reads CASSVRTTGNTIYF. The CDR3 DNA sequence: TGTGCCAGCAGTGTCCGGACAACTGGAAACACCATATATTTT.

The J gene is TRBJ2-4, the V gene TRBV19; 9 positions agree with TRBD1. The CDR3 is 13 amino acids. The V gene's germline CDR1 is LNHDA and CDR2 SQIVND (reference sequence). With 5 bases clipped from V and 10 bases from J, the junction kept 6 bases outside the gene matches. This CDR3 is CASSSYRGQIQYF. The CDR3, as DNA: TGTGCCAGTAGTTCATACAGGGGGCAAATTCAGTACTTC.

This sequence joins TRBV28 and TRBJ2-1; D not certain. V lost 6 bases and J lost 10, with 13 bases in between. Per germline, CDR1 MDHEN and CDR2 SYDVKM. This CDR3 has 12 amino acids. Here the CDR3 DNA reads TGTGCCAGCAGAAACCAGATGCTCGAGCAGTTCTTC. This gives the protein CASRNQMLEQFF.